These 10 T cell receptor beta chains were all obtained from the same sample, sequenced in a study of cytomegalovirus exposure and HLA in healthy donors. In the PCR, 60 Vbeta and 13 Jbeta primers were used. Measured with immunoSEQ multiplex PCR; TCRdb has only the in-frame clones, and not every one. Counted here are 95,000 to 100,000 clones, approximately 74% occurring once; the ten biggest clones make up approximately 2.1%. The sequenced sample was PBMCs. The receptors originated from a woman aged 40 to 50 in good health and CMV-seronegative.

The V gene is TRBV2, the J gene TRBJ1-6; 9 bases align to TRBD1. Germline values: CDR1 SNHLY, CDR2 FYNNEI. V shed 8 bases, J shed 8 bases, and the junction held 1 base outside the gene matches. CDR3 length equals 12 residues. CDR3 coding DNA: TGTGCCAGCTGGGACAGGGATTCACCCCTCCACTTT. Its translation is CASWDRDSPLHF. The whole variable domain, filled in from reference TRBV2 and TRBJ1-6, reads EPEVTQTPSHQVTQMGQEVILRCVPISNHLYFYWYRQILGQKVEFLVSFYNNEISEKSEIFDDQFSVERPDGSNFTLKIRSTKLEDSAMYFCASWDRDSPLHFGNGTRLTVT.

This chain connects TRBV6-5 to TRBJ2-1; TRBD1 aligns across 7 bases. This CDR3 spans 15 amino acids. CDR1 and CDR2 from the germline V gene are MNHEY and SVGAGI. V trimming: 6 bases; J trimming: 0 bases; junction bases outside the gene matches: 5. This CDR3 reads CASSPRDSSYNEQFF. CDR3 nucleotide sequence: TGTGCCAGCAGCCCCCGGGACAGCTCCTACAATGAGCAGTTCTTC.

The chain combines TRBV19 with TRBJ1-1; maybe TRBD1 (5 bases). Germline V gene data show CDR1 as LNHDA and CDR2 as SQIVND (reference sequence). Trimming removed 4 bases at V and 6 bases at J, with 15 bases between. This CDR3 is built from 14 residues. The CDR3 sequence: CASSRKGQSSEAFF. CDR3 in DNA: TGTGCCAGTAGTAGGAAGGGGCAGTCGTCTGAAGCTTTCTTT.

Only a few counts were recorded for this clone. J is TRBJ2-3 and V is TRBV9; a possible D gene is TRBD1 (6 bases). CDR1 is SGDLS, CDR2 YYNGEE, per germline. V was trimmed by 4 bases and J by 5 bases, leaving 17 bases between them. The CDR3 contains 15 residues. The CDR3 region has the DNA TGTGCCAGCAGCTTAAGGACGAGAGGGGGAGATACGCAGTATTTT. Its protein is CASSLRTRGGDTQYF.

J is TRBJ2-7 and V is TRBV2, with TRBD1 as a possible D gene (6 bases). CDR1 and CDR2 from the germline V gene are SNHLY and FYNNEI. V dropped 1 base and J dropped 5 bases, with 15 bases sitting between them. The CDR3 totals 15 residues. The CDR3 nucleotides read TGTGCCAGCAGTGAAGGTGGCAGGGGAAGAGACGAGCAGTACTTC. This translates into CASSEGGRGRDEQYF.

V gene TRBV7-9 combines with J gene TRBJ1-4, with D unclear. Trimming cost V 1 base and J 8 bases, with 14 bases left between them. The germline V gene has CDR1 SEHNR and CDR2 FQNEAQ (reference sequence). This CDR3 region has 15 residues. This chain's CDR3 is CASSLVGATYEKLFF. The CDR3 region has the DNA TGTGCCAGCAGCTTAGTGGGAGCCACCTACGAAAAACTGTTTTTT.

The chain has TRBV6-1 and TRBJ2-7, with unresolved D. V was clipped by 3 bases and J by 3 bases, with 3 bases between them. The CDR3 spans 11 residues. Germline CDR1 MNHNS, CDR2 SASEGT. CDR3 DNA sequence: TGTGCCAGCAGTGACGTCTACGAGCAGTACTTC. Protein product: CASSDVYEQYF.

Of note for this clone: At one end the junction does not follow the germline gene, possibly because of a read error. J is TRBJ2-7 and V is TRBV15; possibly TRBD2 for D (6 bases). Germline CDR1 is LNHNV and CDR2 is YYDKDF (reference sequence). This CDR3 has 13 residues. CDR3 bases: TGTGCCACCAGCAGAGATATTAGCGGCGCTCGCCACTTC. It specifies CATSRDISGARHF.

The chain recombines TRBV18 with TRBJ1-5; the D is unclear. CDR3 length: 13 residues. Trimming cost V 3 bases and J 5 bases, with 8 bases left between them. The germline V gene encodes CDR1 KGHSH and CDR2 LQKENI. CDR3 DNA: TGTGCCAGCTCACCGGGCAGAGATCAGCCCCAGCATTTT. It is translated as CASSPGRDQPQHF.

The J gene is TRBJ2-5, the V gene TRBV7-9, with 8 positions matching TRBD2. The better agreement between TRBJ2-7 and the DNA end casts doubt on the J call. CDR1 is SEHNR and CDR2 is FQNEAQ in the germline V gene (reference sequence). The CDR3 totals 18 residues. The CDR3 DNA sequence: TGTGCCAGCAGCTTAGAGCGACAGACTAGCGCCGCCTCCTACGAGCAGTACTTC. As protein: CASSLERQTSAASYEQYF.